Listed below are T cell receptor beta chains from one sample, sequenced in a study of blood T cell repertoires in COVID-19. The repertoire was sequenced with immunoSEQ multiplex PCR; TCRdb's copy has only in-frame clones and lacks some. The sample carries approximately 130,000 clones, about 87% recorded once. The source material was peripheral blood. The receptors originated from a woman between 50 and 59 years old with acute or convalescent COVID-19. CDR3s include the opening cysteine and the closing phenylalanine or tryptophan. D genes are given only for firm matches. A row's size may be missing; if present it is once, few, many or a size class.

CDR3nt: TGCGCCAGCAGTCAATGCTCGGGTATCGGCAATCAGCCCCAGCATTTT
CDR3aa: CASSQCSGIGNQPQHF
abundance: .
d_gene: .
v_gene: TRBV4-3
j_gene: TRBJ1-5

CDR3nt: TGTGCCAGCAGCACCCAGGGAGGTACCTACAATGAGCAGTTCTTC
CDR3aa: CASSTQGGTYNEQFF
abundance: .
d_gene: .
v_gene: TRBV5-8
j_gene: TRBJ2-1

CDR3nt: TGTGCCAGCAGCCCCGGGACTAGCGGGAGAGAGACCCAGTACTTC
CDR3aa: CASSPGTSGRETQYF
abundance: .
d_gene: TRBD2
v_gene: TRBV6-5
j_gene: TRBJ2-5

CDR3nt: TGTGCCAGCAGCTTAGAGACAAGAAATCGGTTTGAAGCTTTCTTT
CDR3aa: CASSLETRNRFEAFF
abundance: .
d_gene: .
v_gene: TRBV11-2
j_gene: TRBJ1-1

CDR3nt: TGTGCCAGCAGCTTGTTAGCTAGTAGCTACGAGCAGTACTTC
CDR3aa: CASSLLASSYEQYF
abundance: .
d_gene: .
v_gene: TRBV5-6
j_gene: TRBJ2-7

CDR3nt: TGTGCCAGCAGCTTAGGGACAACCTACGAGCAGTACTTC
CDR3aa: CASSLGTTYEQYF
abundance: once
d_gene: .
v_gene: TRBV7-2
j_gene: TRBJ2-7

CDR3nt: TGTGCCAGCAGCCCACTTGGGGGCAGCGAGCAGTACTTC
CDR3aa: CASSPLGGSEQYF
abundance: .
d_gene: .
v_gene: TRBV12-3/TRBV12-4
j_gene: TRBJ2-7

CDR3nt: TGTGCCAGCAGCACATCCGGGACAGCCTTTTCTGGGGCCAACGTCCTGACTTTC
CDR3aa: CASSTSGTAFSGANVLTF
abundance: .
d_gene: TRBD1
v_gene: TRBV11-3
j_gene: TRBJ2-6

CDR3nt: TGTGCCAGCAGCCAAGTCTCTGAAGCTTTCTTT
CDR3aa: CASSQVSEAFF
abundance: .
d_gene: .
v_gene: TRBV3-1/TRBV3-2
j_gene: TRBJ1-1

CDR3nt: TGTGCCAGCAGCTTGGACATTATGAACACTGAAGCTTTCTTT
CDR3aa: CASSLDIMNTEAFF
abundance: .
d_gene: .
v_gene: TRBV7-2
j_gene: TRBJ1-1

CDR3nt: TGTGCCAGCAGCTTAGGAGCCAAACGGTCCCCGGGGACTGAAGCTTTCTTT
CDR3aa: CASSLGAKRSPGTEAFF
abundance: .
d_gene: .
v_gene: TRBV7-6
j_gene: TRBJ1-1

CDR3nt: TGTGCCAGCAGCTTAGAACTAGCGGTATCCTACGAGCAGTACTTC
CDR3aa: CASSLELAVSYEQYF
abundance: .
d_gene: TRBD2
v_gene: TRBV7-2
j_gene: TRBJ2-7

CDR3nt: TGTGCCAGCAGCCAAAGGGACAGGGGCGGTGAAGCTTTCTTT
CDR3aa: CASSQRDRGGEAFF
abundance: .
d_gene: TRBD1
v_gene: TRBV11-2
j_gene: TRBJ1-1

CDR3nt: TGTGCCAGCTCGCTAGACTTGCGGGGGGGCCAAGAGACCCAGTACTTC
CDR3aa: CASSLDLRGGQETQYF
abundance: .
d_gene: TRBD2
v_gene: TRBV18
j_gene: TRBJ2-5

CDR3nt: TGCGCCAGCAGGCACAGGGGACTGGTACTTTCTAACTATGGCTACACCTTC
CDR3aa: CASRHRGLVLSNYGYTF
abundance: few
d_gene: TRBD1
v_gene: TRBV4-1
j_gene: TRBJ1-2

CDR3nt: TGTGCCAGCACCCTACTCGGGTCTTTTAGCTACGAGCAGTACTTC
CDR3aa: CASTLLGSFSYEQYF
abundance: .
d_gene: .
v_gene: TRBV6-5
j_gene: TRBJ2-7

CDR3nt: TGCGCCAGCAGTGAGTCGGCAGCGGCTAATGAAAAACTGTTTTTT
CDR3aa: CASSESAAANEKLFF
abundance: .
d_gene: .
v_gene: TRBV10-1
j_gene: TRBJ1-4

CDR3nt: TGTGCCAGCAGCTTAGAGCGGGAGCAGTACTTC
CDR3aa: CASSLEREQYF
abundance: .
d_gene: .
v_gene: TRBV11-3
j_gene: TRBJ2-7

CDR3nt: TGTGCCAGCAGCTTAGTAGGCCCCTCCGGGGTTAGCAATCAGCCCCAGCATTTT
CDR3aa: CASSLVGPSGVSNQPQHF
abundance: .
d_gene: .
v_gene: TRBV7-2
j_gene: TRBJ1-5

CDR3nt: TGTGCCAGTAGTATCCGGGATTTGGCCAAAAACATTCAGTACTTC
CDR3aa: CASSIRDLAKNIQYF
abundance: .
d_gene: .
v_gene: TRBV19
j_gene: TRBJ2-4

CDR3nt: TGTGCCAGCAGTTACTGGACGGGAACTGAAGCTTTCTTT
CDR3aa: CASSYWTGTEAFF
abundance: .
d_gene: .
v_gene: TRBV6-5
j_gene: TRBJ1-1

CDR3nt: TGTGCCAGCAGCCACCCCCTACTAGCGGGAGTTTACAATGAGCAGTTCTTC
CDR3aa: CASSHPLLAGVYNEQFF
abundance: .
d_gene: TRBD2
v_gene: TRBV3-1/TRBV3-2
j_gene: TRBJ2-1

CDR3nt: TGTGCCAGCAGTCTGCGGACCCCTACAGGGCAGCAGTTCTTC
CDR3aa: CASSLRTPTGQQFF
abundance: .
d_gene: .
v_gene: TRBV6-5
j_gene: TRBJ2-1

CDR3nt: TGTGCCAGCAGCTTTATCCCGAACACTGAAGCTTTCTTT
CDR3aa: CASSFIPNTEAFF
abundance: .
d_gene: .
v_gene: TRBV7-9
j_gene: TRBJ1-1

CDR3nt: TGTGCCAGTAGTATAGAAGACAGGGGCACAGATACGCAGTATTTT
CDR3aa: CASSIEDRGTDTQYF
abundance: .
d_gene: TRBD1
v_gene: TRBV19
j_gene: TRBJ2-3

CDR3nt: TGTGCCAGCAGCTACACTAGCGGGAGGAAAGAGACCCAGTACTTC
CDR3aa: CASSYTSGRKETQYF
abundance: .
d_gene: TRBD2
v_gene: TRBV7-9
j_gene: TRBJ2-5

CDR3nt: TGCGCCAGCAGCCAAACTGACAGGGGGCCGGACGAGCAGTACTTC
CDR3aa: CASSQTDRGPDEQYF
abundance: .
d_gene: TRBD1
v_gene: TRBV4-1
j_gene: TRBJ2-7

CDR3nt: TGCGCCAGCAGCTCCCACCGACTTACAGGGGACTATGGCTACACCTTC
CDR3aa: CASSSHRLTGDYGYTF
abundance: .
d_gene: TRBD1
v_gene: TRBV5-1
j_gene: TRBJ1-2

CDR3nt: TGTGCCAGCAGTGACAGGGTGAATCTGCCCCAGCATTTT
CDR3aa: CASSDRVNLPQHF
abundance: .
d_gene: TRBD1
v_gene: TRBV6-2/TRBV6-3
j_gene: TRBJ1-5

CDR3nt: TGTGCCAGTAGTCCCTTGGAGGTAGGAGGGGAAAAACTGTTTTTT
CDR3aa: CASSPLEVGGEKLFF
abundance: .
d_gene: .
v_gene: TRBV19
j_gene: TRBJ1-4

CDR3nt: TGTGCCAGCAGCCCCGGGGGAGCGGATAATGAAAAACTGTTTTTT
CDR3aa: CASSPGGADNEKLFF
abundance: .
d_gene: .
v_gene: TRBV6-2/TRBV6-3
j_gene: TRBJ1-4

CDR3nt: TGTGCCAGTAGTATACCAGGCTCTGGAAACACCATATATTTT
CDR3aa: CASSIPGSGNTIYF
abundance: .
d_gene: .
v_gene: TRBV19
j_gene: TRBJ1-3

CDR3nt: TGTGCCATCACCCGGGGACAGACAACCTTGAACACCGGGGAGCTGTTTTTT
CDR3aa: CAITRGQTTLNTGELFF
abundance: .
d_gene: TRBD1
v_gene: TRBV10-3
j_gene: TRBJ2-2

CDR3nt: TGTGCCAGCACCGGAGGACGGCCTACCTACAATGAGCAGTTCTTC
CDR3aa: CASTGGRPTYNEQFF
abundance: .
d_gene: .
v_gene: TRBV2
j_gene: TRBJ2-1

CDR3nt: TGCGCCAGCAGCTTGGAACGCAGCTACGAGCAGTACTTC
CDR3aa: CASSLERSYEQYF
abundance: once
d_gene: .
v_gene: TRBV5-1
j_gene: TRBJ2-7

CDR3nt: TGTGCCAGCAGTAACAGGGTTGACTATGGCTACACCTTC
CDR3aa: CASSNRVDYGYTF
abundance: once
d_gene: .
v_gene: TRBV5-4
j_gene: TRBJ1-2

CDR3nt: TGTGCCAGCAGCTTGGCAGGGGCAGGTAATTCACCCCTCCACTTT
CDR3aa: CASSLAGAGNSPLHF
abundance: .
d_gene: .
v_gene: TRBV5-4
j_gene: TRBJ1-6

CDR3nt: TGTGCCAGCAGCCTCGGACAGGGGTATGGCTACACCTTC
CDR3aa: CASSLGQGYGYTF
abundance: .
d_gene: TRBD1
v_gene: TRBV7-2
j_gene: TRBJ1-2

CDR3nt: TGTGCCAGCAGTTACCGGACAGGGTCGGGTCAGCCCCAGCATTTT
CDR3aa: CASSYRTGSGQPQHF
abundance: .
d_gene: TRBD1
v_gene: TRBV6-2/TRBV6-3
j_gene: TRBJ1-5

CDR3nt: TGCGCCAGCACCCCGGGGTCCTCTGGGGCCAACGTCCTGACTTTC
CDR3aa: CASTPGSSGANVLTF
abundance: .
d_gene: .
v_gene: TRBV5-1
j_gene: TRBJ2-6

CDR3nt: TGTGCCAGCAGCTCACACAGCGGGGGGGCAAATACGCAGTATTTT
CDR3aa: CASSSHSGGANTQYF
abundance: .
d_gene: TRBD2
v_gene: TRBV7-9
j_gene: TRBJ2-3

CDR3nt: TGTGCCAGCAGTTTCTGGACAGGGCCCACAGATACGCAGTATTTT
CDR3aa: CASSFWTGPTDTQYF
abundance: .
d_gene: TRBD1
v_gene: TRBV27
j_gene: TRBJ2-3

CDR3nt: TGTGCCAGCAGCCAGACAGGGGGTCACTCCTACGAGCAGTACTTC
CDR3aa: CASSQTGGHSYEQYF
abundance: .
d_gene: TRBD1
v_gene: TRBV14
j_gene: TRBJ2-7

CDR3nt: TGTGCCAGCAGTCAAGGGACATTGACAGGCAAAAACATTCAGTACTTC
CDR3aa: CASSQGTLTGKNIQYF
abundance: .
d_gene: .
v_gene: TRBV6-1
j_gene: TRBJ2-4

CDR3nt: TGTGCCAGCAGTTTTCCTAGCGGGGTCCAAGAGACCCAGTACTTC
CDR3aa: CASSFPSGVQETQYF
abundance: .
d_gene: TRBD2
v_gene: TRBV11-3
j_gene: TRBJ2-5

CDR3nt: TGTGCCAGCAGTTTGGAGACAGGGGAAGGTGGCTACACCTTC
CDR3aa: CASSLETGEGGYTF
abundance: .
d_gene: TRBD1
v_gene: TRBV27
j_gene: TRBJ1-2

CDR3nt: TGTGCCAGCAGTTACTCCGGGACAGGAGAATATGGCTACACCTTC
CDR3aa: CASSYSGTGEYGYTF
abundance: few
d_gene: TRBD1
v_gene: TRBV6-5
j_gene: TRBJ1-2

CDR3nt: TGTGCCAGCAGCTTTTCTAGCGGGAGCTCCTACAATGAGCAGTTCTTC
CDR3aa: CASSFSSGSSYNEQFF
abundance: .
d_gene: TRBD2
v_gene: TRBV7-9
j_gene: TRBJ2-1

CDR3nt: TGTGCCAGCAGTTACGAAGGAGCGGGATTCCATGAGCAGTTCTTC
CDR3aa: CASSYEGAGFHEQFF
abundance: .
d_gene: TRBD2
v_gene: TRBV6-2/TRBV6-3
j_gene: TRBJ2-1

CDR3nt: TGTGCCAGCAGCCAAGATATGTACGGGAGGGCCGCTTACGAGCAGTACTTC
CDR3aa: CASSQDMYGRAAYEQYF
abundance: .
d_gene: TRBD2
v_gene: TRBV3-1/TRBV3-2
j_gene: TRBJ2-7

CDR3nt: TGTGCCAGCAGCTTAGGTTCAGAGGGAGTCTACGAGCAGTACTTC
CDR3aa: CASSLGSEGVYEQYF
abundance: .
d_gene: .
v_gene: TRBV7-2
j_gene: TRBJ2-7

CDR3nt: TGTGCCAGCAGCGCGACCCTTGCGGGGGAGGGGGACACTGAAGCTTTCTTT
CDR3aa: CASSATLAGEGDTEAFF
abundance: .
d_gene: .
v_gene: TRBV7-9
j_gene: TRBJ1-1